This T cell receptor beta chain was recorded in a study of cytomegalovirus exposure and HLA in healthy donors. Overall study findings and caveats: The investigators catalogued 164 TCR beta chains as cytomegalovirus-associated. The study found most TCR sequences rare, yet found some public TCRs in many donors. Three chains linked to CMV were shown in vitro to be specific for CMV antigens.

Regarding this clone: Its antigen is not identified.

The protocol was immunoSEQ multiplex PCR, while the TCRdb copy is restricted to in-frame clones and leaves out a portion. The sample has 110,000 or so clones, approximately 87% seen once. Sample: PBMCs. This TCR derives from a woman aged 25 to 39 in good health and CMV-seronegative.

CDR3 sequence reads: CASTDGQLANYGYTF. The DNA of the CDR3 is TGTGCCAGTACCGACGGACAGCTAGCTAACTATGGCTACACCTTC. The rearrangement uses TRBV19 and TRBJ1-2; maybe TRBD1 (6 bases). Germline V lookup: CDR1 LNHDA, CDR2 SQIVND (reference sequence). The CDR3 runs to 15 residues. The V end was cut by 7 bases, the J end by 0 bases, with 15 bases between.